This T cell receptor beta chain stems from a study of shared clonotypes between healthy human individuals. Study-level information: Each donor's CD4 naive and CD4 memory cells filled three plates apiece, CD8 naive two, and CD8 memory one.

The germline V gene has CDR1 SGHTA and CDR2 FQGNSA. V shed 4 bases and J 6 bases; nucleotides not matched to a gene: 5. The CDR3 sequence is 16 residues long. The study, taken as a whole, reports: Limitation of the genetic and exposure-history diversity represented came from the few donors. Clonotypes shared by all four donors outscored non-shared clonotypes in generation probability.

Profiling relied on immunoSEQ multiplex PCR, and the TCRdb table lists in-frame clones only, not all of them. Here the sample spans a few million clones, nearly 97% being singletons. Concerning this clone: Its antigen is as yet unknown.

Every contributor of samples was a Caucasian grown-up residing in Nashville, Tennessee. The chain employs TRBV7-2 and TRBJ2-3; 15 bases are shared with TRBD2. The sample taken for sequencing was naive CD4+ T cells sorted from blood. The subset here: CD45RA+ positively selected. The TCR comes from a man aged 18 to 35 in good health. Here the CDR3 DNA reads TGTGCCAGCAGCTACGCCGGGACTAGCGGGAGGGATACGCAGTATTTT. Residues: CASSYAGTSGRDTQYF.